The 27 T cell receptor beta chains in this list originate from one sample, sequenced in a study of T cell repertoires in cytomegalovirus infection. Their specific antigens are unknown. TCRdb independently ran MiXCR on the reads; one entry per CDR3 protein. This table has hundreds of thousands of distinct CDR3 sequences, roughly 30% appearing once. The source material was cultured CD8+ T cells from PBMCs, sampled from culture after CMV antigen stimulation. These receptors were collected from a human donor in good health (CMV status not recorded). Some clones in this sample may be carry-over from other donors' samples.

The chain recombines TRBV2 with TRBJ1-1; D is undetermined. The CDR3 contains 14 residues. The V end was cut by 4 bases, the J end by 0 bases, with 9 bases between. Germline loops: CDR1 SNHLY, CDR2 FYNNEI. CDR3 bases: TGTGCCAGCAGTGTGGGCGCAATGAACACTGAAGCTTTCTTT. This encodes CASSVGAMNTEAFF.

This clonotype turned up a few times. V usage is TRBV28 and J usage is TRBJ2-5; D not certain. The CDR3 totals 12 residues. Trimming removed 6 bases at V and 7 bases at J, with 12 bases between. Germline loops: CDR1 MDHEN, CDR2 SYDVKM. The CDR3 sequence: CASRLGWGTQYF. The DNA for the CDR3 is TGTGCCAGCAGGTTGGGTTGGGGGACCCAGTACTTC.

The gene calls are TRBV25-1 and TRBJ2-5, with D tentatively TRBD1 or TRBD2 (5 bases each). Trimming stripped 10 bases from V and 5 bases from J, with 17 bases between. The CDR3 is 13 amino acids. The germline V gene encodes CDR1 MGHDK and CDR2 SYGVNS. The CDR3 loop reads CANRPPGRETQYF. Written as DNA, the CDR3 is TGTGCCAACAGGCCCCCGGGGCGTGAGACCCAGTACTTC.

This chain connects TRBV19 to TRBJ1-5, with TRBD1 matching 8 bases. The V gene end was trimmed by 5 bases and the J gene end by 4 bases; junction bases not matched to a gene: 7. The CDR3 spans 15 residues. CDR1 and CDR2 from the germline V gene are LNHDA and SQIVND (reference sequence). The CDR3 reads CASSLPGGGNQPQHF. The CDR3 DNA reads TGTGCCAGTAGTCTCCCAGGGGGCGGGAATCAGCCCCAGCATTTT.

The chain joins TRBV14 to TRBJ2-3; a weak D match, TRBD2 (5 bases). Trimming left V 4 bases short and J 4 bases short, with 12 bases between. Germline V lookup: CDR1 SGHDN, CDR2 FVKESK. The CDR3 totals 14 residues. In DNA, the CDR3 is TGTGCCAGCAGCCCCTACGAGGGCGCAGATACGCAGTATTTT. It encodes CASSPYEGADTQYF. The variable domain in full, with the rest retrieved from reference TRBV14 and TRBJ2-3, is EAGVTQFPSHSVIEKGQTVTLRCDPISGHDNLYWYRRVMGKEIKFLLHFVKESKQDESGMPNNRFLAERTGGTYSTLKVQPAELEDSGVYFCASSPYEGADTQYFGPGTRLTVL.

The sample holds many counts of this clonotype. This chain connects TRBV7-8 to TRBJ2-1; 9 bases are a match to TRBD2. The V and J ends lost 0 bases and 8 bases, in that order; junction bases with no gene match: 11. CDR1 and CDR2 (germline): SGHVS, FQNEAQ. The length of the CDR3 is 17 residues. In DNA form, the CDR3 reads TGTGCCAGCAGCTTAGCCAGCGGGGGGCCCATCCGGGATGAGCAGTTCTTC. Translated, it gives CASSLASGGPIRDEQFF.

This clonotype has at least ten counts. V usage is TRBV7-6 and J usage is TRBJ2-2; D may correspond to TRBD1 or TRBD2 (5 bases each). Germline CDR1 SGHVS, CDR2 FNYEAQ. The length of the CDR3 is 16 residues. Trimming removed 5 bases at V and 1 base at J, with 14 bases between. CDR3 amino acids: CASSLPRDGNTGELFF. CDR3 nucleotides: TGTGCCAGCAGCCTCCCCCGGGACGGGAACACCGGGGAGCTGTTTTTT.

The V call is TRBV6-6, the J call TRBJ1-1; D remains unclear. V lost 2 bases, J lost 5 bases, and 9 bases lay in between. CDR1 is MNHNY and CDR2 is SVGAGI in the germline V gene (reference sequence). This CDR3 contains 13 residues. CDR3 residues: CASSYEGWTEAFF. For the CDR3, the DNA is TGTGCCAGCAGTTACGAAGGGTGGACTGAAGCTTTCTTT.

The sample holds many counts of this clonotype. This chain connects TRBV7-2 to TRBJ2-2; tentatively, D is TRBD2 (7 bases). Deletions cut 3 bases from V and 7 bases from J, with 18 bases between. Per germline, CDR1 SGHTA and CDR2 FQGNSA. The CDR3 is 16 amino acids. CDR3 amino acids: CASSFLVAGANGELFF. The CDR3 bases are TGTGCCAGCAGCTTTCTCGTGGCGGGGGCTAACGGGGAGCTGTTTTTT.

At least ten counts were recorded for this clonotype. The chain recombines TRBV7-2 with TRBJ2-2, with D perhaps TRBD1 (5 bases). The CDR3 covers 14 residues. CDR1 and CDR2 from the germline V gene are SGHTA and FQGNSA. V lost 2 bases and J lost 4, with 8 bases in between. The CDR3, as DNA: TGTGCCAGCAGCTTACAGGGATTCACCGGGGAGCTGTTTTTT. It translates to CASSLQGFTGELFF.

The rearrangement joins TRBV4-3 to TRBJ1-1; the D gene is possibly TRBD1 (6 bases). Looked up from germline, CDR1 is LGHNA and CDR2 is YSLEER. This CDR3 region has 17 residues. The ends were cut back, 0 bases at V and 1 base at J, with 15 bases in the middle. The CDR3: CASSQDRAGASNTEAFF. CDR3 DNA sequence: TGCGCCAGCAGCCAAGATCGGGCGGGGGCCTCGAACACTGAAGCTTTCTTT.

The chain is built from TRBV6-5 and TRBJ2-1, with D possibly being TRBD1 or TRBD2 (5 bases each). The CDR3 extends over 16 amino acids. Per the germline V gene, CDR1 is MNHEY and CDR2 is SVGAGI. V dropped 4 bases and J dropped 1 base, with 14 bases sitting between them. The CDR3 region is CASSFGAEGSYNEQFF. The CDR3 DNA is TGTGCCAGCAGTTTCGGGGCAGAAGGGTCCTACAATGAGCAGTTCTTC.

The V call is TRBV13, the J call TRBJ2-4; D call uncertain. The CDR3 covers 14 residues. With 0 bases removed from V and 3 bases from J, the gap between germline ends came to 6 bases. The germline V gene encodes CDR1 PRHDT and CDR2 FYEKMQ (reference sequence). CDR3 sequence: CASSLGNNKNIQYF. The CDR3, as DNA: TGTGCCAGCAGCTTAGGAAACAACAAAAACATTCAGTACTTC.

This clonotype was counted at least ten times. The V call is TRBV6-1, the J call TRBJ2-1; D remains ambiguous. Germline V gives CDR1 MNHNS, CDR2 SASEGT. This CDR3 has 12 residues. V gave up 7 bases and J gave up 8 bases, with 12 bases separating them. The chain's CDR3 is CASNANRYEQFF. In DNA, the CDR3 is TGTGCCAGCAACGCCAATCGTTATGAGCAGTTCTTC.

The rearrangement uses TRBV6-5 and TRBJ1-2, with D perhaps TRBD1 (5 bases). The CDR3 contains 13 residues. Trimming cost V 7 bases and J 5 bases, with 14 bases left between them. The germline CDR1 and CDR2 sequences are MNHEY and SVGAGI. The CDR3 reads CASTMGELYGYTF. The CDR3 DNA is TGTGCCAGCACCATGGGGGAGCTTTATGGCTACACCTTC.

The rearrangement joins TRBV20-1 to TRBJ2-5, with 7 bases that match TRBD1. This CDR3 region has 16 residues. Germline-derived CDR1 and CDR2 are DFQATT and SNEGSKA (reference sequence). V gave up 1 base and J gave up 2 bases; unmatched junction bases: 10. For the CDR3, the DNA is TGCAGTGCTAGAGGCTGGGTCCCGGGACAGCAAGAGACCCAGTACTTC. It is translated as CSARGWVPGQQETQYF.

This chain joins TRBV29-1 and TRBJ2-7; possible D gene TRBD1, 6 bases. The CDR3 length is 14 residues. V lost 5 bases and J lost 3, with 17 bases in between. Germline CDR1 SQVTM, CDR2 ANQGSEA. The CDR3 loop is CSVIDGRGSYEQYF. The DNA of the CDR3 is TGCAGCGTTATTGATGGCAGGGGAAGCTACGAGCAGTACTTC.

This clonotype was recorded many times. The chain uses TRBV7-2 and TRBJ2-1; D not resolved. Per germline, CDR1 SGHTA and CDR2 FQGNSA. The CDR3 loop spans 12 amino acids. Trimming took off 0 bases at V and 8 bases at J, with 5 bases between the two ends. DNA of the CDR3: TGTGCCAGCAGCTTAGCCCACGATGAGCAGTTCTTC. Protein: CASSLAHDEQFF.

The genes are TRBV6-2 or TRBV6-3 and TRBJ1-1; unclear D gene. The CDR3 length is 13 residues. Per the germline V gene, CDR1 is MNHEY and CDR2 is SVGEGT. Trimming cost V 2 bases and J 1 base, with 5 bases left between them. The CDR3 is CASSYETNTEAFF. The DNA of the CDR3 is TGTGCCAGCAGTTACGAAACGAACACTGAAGCTTTCTTT.

The V call is TRBV2, the J call TRBJ1-2, with D possibly TRBD1 on 6 matching bases. The CDR3 runs 12 residues. Germline CDR1 and CDR2: SNHLY and FYNNEI. Trimming took 8 bases from V and 6 from J, leaving 13 bases between them. The CDR3 region is CASVQGRDGYTF. As DNA, the CDR3 is TGTGCCAGCGTACAGGGAAGAGATGGCTACACCTTC.

This rearrangement joins TRBV5-5 to TRBJ2-1; unclear D gene. Germline V lookup: CDR1 SGHKS, CDR2 YYEKEE (reference sequence). The CDR3 loop spans 15 amino acids. The V and J ends lost 2 bases and 0 bases respectively, with 9 bases between them. CDR3 sequence: CASSFLGDSYNEQFF. As DNA, the CDR3 is TGTGCCAGCAGCTTTCTTGGGGACTCCTACAATGAGCAGTTCTTC.

V is TRBV7-9 and J is TRBJ2-7, with TRBD1 matching over 8 bases. J gave up 4 bases and V 4 bases, and 12 bases lay outside the gene matches. This CDR3 is built from 16 residues. CDR1 and CDR2 (germline): SEHNR, FQNEAQ (reference sequence). The CDR3 loop reads CASSSPGQGKPYEQYV. The CDR3 nucleotides are TGTGCCAGCAGCTCCCCCGGACAGGGCAAGCCATACGAGCAGTACGTC.

Notes on this clonotype: One end of the junction fails to match germline, which may point to a read error. This chain joins TRBV6-4 and TRBJ2-2; D is unclear. The length of the CDR3 is 15 residues. Germline values: CDR1 MRHNA, CDR2 SNTAGT. The CDR3 coding sequence is TGTGCCAGCAGTGACTCGACCCTGAACACCGAGGAGCTGTTTTTT. As protein: CASSDSTLNTEELFF.

The chain recombines TRBV7-8 with TRBJ2-3; D is possibly TRBD2 (5 bases). This CDR3 has 12 amino acids. Germline V gene sequence: CDR1 SGHVS, CDR2 FQNEAQ. V lost 5 bases and J lost 6, with 9 bases in between. The CDR3 sequence is CASSPKRDTQYF. CDR3 sequence (DNA): TGTGCCAGCAGCCCAAAGCGGGATACGCAGTATTTT. The whole variable domain, remainder taken from reference TRBV7-8 and TRBJ2-3, is GAGVSQSPRYKVAKRGQDVALRCDPISGHVSLFWYQQALGQGPEFLTYFQNEAQLDKSGLPSDRFFAERPEGSVSTLKIQRTQQEDSAVYLCASSPKRDTQYFGPGTRLTVL.

The CDR3 nucleotides read TGTGCCAGTAGCGTGGACAGGGATGGCACTGAAGCTTTCTTT. Encoded protein: CASSVDRDGTEAFF. The chain couples TRBV19 to TRBJ1-1, with TRBD1 matching over 8 bases. CDR3 length: 14 amino acids. CDR1 LNHDA and CDR2 SQIVND come from the germline V gene (reference sequence). Trimming at V came to 6 bases and at J to 4 bases, leaving 7 bases not matched to a gene.

This clonotype was seen repeatedly, ten times or more. The genes are TRBV7-8 and TRBJ1-1; TRBD1 matches at 7 bases. In germline, CDR1 is SGHVS, CDR2 FQNEAQ. This CDR3 is built from 15 residues. Trimming took 7 bases from V and 5 from J; bases not matched to a gene: 13. CDR3 protein: CASTPTGTLGTEAFF. Written as DNA, the CDR3 is TGTGCCAGCACCCCGACAGGGACCCTTGGGACTGAAGCTTTCTTT.

The chain couples TRBV20-1 to TRBJ2-3; D gene unclear. The V gene's germline CDR1 is DFQATT and CDR2 SNEGSKA (reference sequence). Trimming shortened V by 3 bases and J by 6 bases, and 19 bases separated the two germline ends. This CDR3 has 15 residues. For the CDR3, the DNA is TGCAGTGCTAGGGGGTACTACTCCTCCGGGGATACGCAGTATTTT. It codes for CSARGYYSSGDTQYF.